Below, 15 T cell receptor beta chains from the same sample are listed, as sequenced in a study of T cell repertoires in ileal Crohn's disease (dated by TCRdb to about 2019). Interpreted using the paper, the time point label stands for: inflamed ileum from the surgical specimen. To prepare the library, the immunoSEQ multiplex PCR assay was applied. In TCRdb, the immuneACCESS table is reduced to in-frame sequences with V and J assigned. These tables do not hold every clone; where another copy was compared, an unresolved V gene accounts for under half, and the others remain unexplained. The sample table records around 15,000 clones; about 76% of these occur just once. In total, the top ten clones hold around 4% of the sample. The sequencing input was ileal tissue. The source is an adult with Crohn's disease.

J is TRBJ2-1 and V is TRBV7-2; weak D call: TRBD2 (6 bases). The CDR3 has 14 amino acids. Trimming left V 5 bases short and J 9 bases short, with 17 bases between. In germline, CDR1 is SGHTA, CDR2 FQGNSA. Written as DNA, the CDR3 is TGTGCCAGCAGCAAAGCCCCTAGCGCTGGTGAGCAGTTCTTC. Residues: CASSKAPSAGEQFF.

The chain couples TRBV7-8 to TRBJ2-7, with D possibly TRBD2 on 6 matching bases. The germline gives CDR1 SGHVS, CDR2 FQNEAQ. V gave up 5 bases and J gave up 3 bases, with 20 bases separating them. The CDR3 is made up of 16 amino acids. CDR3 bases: TGTGCCAGCAGCCCTGTGACTCGGGAGACCTTCTACGAGCAGTACTTC. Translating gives CASSPVTRETFYEQYF.

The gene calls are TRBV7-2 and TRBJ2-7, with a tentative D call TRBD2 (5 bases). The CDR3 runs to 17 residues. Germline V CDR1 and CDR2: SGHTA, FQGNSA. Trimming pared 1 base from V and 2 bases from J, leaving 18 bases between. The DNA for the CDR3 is TGTGCCAGCAGCTTAGTAAGTGGGTCGGGAACCACCTACGAGCAGTACTTC. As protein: CASSLVSGSGTTYEQYF.

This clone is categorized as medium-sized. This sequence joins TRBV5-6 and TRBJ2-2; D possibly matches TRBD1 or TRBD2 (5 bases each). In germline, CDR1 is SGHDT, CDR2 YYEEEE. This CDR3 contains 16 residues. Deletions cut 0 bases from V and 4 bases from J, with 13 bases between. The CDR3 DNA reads TGTGCCAGCAGCTTGGCCTGGCGAGGGACCACCGGGGAGCTGTTTTTT. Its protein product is CASSLAWRGTTGELFF. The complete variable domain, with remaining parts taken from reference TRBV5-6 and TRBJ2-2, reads DAGVTQSPTHLIKTRGQQVTLRCSPKSGHDTVSWYQQALGQGPQFIFQYYEEEERQRGNFPDRFSGHQFPNYSSELNVNALLLGDSALYLCASSLAWRGTTGELFFGEGSRLTVL.

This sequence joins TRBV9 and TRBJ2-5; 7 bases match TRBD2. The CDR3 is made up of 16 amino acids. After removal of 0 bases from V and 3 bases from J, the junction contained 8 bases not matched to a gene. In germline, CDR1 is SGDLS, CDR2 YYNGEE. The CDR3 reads CASSVGPAGVEETQYF. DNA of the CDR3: TGTGCCAGCAGCGTAGGGCCCGCGGGGGTCGAAGAGACCCAGTACTTC.

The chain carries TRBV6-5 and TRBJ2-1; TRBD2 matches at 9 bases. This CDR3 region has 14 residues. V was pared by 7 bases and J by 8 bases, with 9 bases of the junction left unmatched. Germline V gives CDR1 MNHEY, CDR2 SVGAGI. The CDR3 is CASIRREGSYEQFF. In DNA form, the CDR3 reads TGTGCCAGCATCCGGCGGGAGGGAAGCTATGAGCAGTTCTTC.

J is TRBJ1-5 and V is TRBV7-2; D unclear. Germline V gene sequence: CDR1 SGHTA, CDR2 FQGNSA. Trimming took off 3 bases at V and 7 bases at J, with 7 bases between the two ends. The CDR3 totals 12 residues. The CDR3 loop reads CASSFFGQPQHF. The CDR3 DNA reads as TGTGCCAGCAGCTTCTTCGGCCAGCCCCAGCATTTT.

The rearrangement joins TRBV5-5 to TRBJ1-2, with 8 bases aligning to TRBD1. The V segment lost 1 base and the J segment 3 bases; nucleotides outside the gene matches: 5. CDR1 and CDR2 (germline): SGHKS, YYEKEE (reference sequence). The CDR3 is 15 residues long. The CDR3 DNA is TGTGCCAGCAGCTTGAGGGCAGGGGGCGACTATGGCTACACCTTC. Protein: CASSLRAGGDYGYTF.

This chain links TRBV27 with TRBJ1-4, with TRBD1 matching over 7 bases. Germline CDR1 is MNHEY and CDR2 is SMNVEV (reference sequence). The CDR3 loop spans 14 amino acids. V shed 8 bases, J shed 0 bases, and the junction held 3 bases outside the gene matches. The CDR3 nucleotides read TGTGCCAGCCAGGGGGGGGCAACTAATGAAAAACTGTTTTTT. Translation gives CASQGGATNEKLFF.

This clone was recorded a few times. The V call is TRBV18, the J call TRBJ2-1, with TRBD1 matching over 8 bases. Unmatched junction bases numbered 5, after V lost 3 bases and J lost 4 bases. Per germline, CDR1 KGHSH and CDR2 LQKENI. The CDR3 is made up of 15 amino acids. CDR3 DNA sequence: TGTGCCAGCTCACCCGACAGGGGCGCTTACAATGAGCAGTTCTTC. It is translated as CASSPDRGAYNEQFF.

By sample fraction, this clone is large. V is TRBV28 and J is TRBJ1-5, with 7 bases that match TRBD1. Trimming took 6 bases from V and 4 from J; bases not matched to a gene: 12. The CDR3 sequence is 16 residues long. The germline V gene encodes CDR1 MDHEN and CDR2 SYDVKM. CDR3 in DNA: TGTGCCAGCAGGGTTTTGTCAGGGGGGCCGAATCAGCCCCAGCATTTT. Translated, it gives CASRVLSGGPNQPQHF.

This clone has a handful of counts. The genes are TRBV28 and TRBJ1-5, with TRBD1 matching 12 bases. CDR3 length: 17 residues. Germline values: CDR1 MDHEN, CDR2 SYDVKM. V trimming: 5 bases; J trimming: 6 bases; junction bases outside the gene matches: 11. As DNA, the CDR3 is TGTGCCAGCAGTCCCATCTCCGGGACAGGGGGCGTTCAGCCCCAGCATTTT. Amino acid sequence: CASSPISGTGGVQPQHF.

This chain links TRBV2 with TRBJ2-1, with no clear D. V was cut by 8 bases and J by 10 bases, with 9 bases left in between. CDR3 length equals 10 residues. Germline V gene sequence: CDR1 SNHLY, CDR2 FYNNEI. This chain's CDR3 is CASLTVEQFF. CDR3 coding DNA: TGTGCCAGCTTGACCGTCGAGCAGTTCTTC.

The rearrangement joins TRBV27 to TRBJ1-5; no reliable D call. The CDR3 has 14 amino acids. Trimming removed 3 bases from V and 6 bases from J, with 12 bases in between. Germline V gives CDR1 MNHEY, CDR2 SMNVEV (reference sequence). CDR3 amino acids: CASSFVGIGQPQHF. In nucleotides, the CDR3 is TGTGCCAGCAGTTTTGTGGGAATCGGTCAGCCCCAGCATTTT.

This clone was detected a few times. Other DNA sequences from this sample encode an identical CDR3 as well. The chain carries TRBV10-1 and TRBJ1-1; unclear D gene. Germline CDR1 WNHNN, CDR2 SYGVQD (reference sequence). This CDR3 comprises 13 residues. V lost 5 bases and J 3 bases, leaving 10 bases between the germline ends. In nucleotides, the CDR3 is TGCGCCAGCAGTCTAGGGTCGGACACTGAAGCTTTCTTT. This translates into CASSLGSDTEAFF.